This T cell receptor beta chain came from a study of cytomegalovirus exposure and HLA in healthy donors. Only in-frame clones appear in the TCRdb table, and some are missing; sequencing was by immunoSEQ multiplex PCR. The table includes 76,000 or so clones, approximately 93% detected once. Germline V CDR1 and CDR2: SQVTM, ANQGSEA. The ends were cut back, 2 bases at V and 4 bases at J, with 14 bases in the middle. The CDR3 spans 14 residues. Sequencing input: PBMCs. This clonotype was obtained from a woman between 18 and 29 years old in good health and CMV-seropositive. The chain carries TRBV29-1 and TRBJ1-2; TRBD1 is a possible D gene (5 bases). As DNA, the CDR3 is TGCAGCGTTGAACAAGGAGGGGTGGGCTATGGCTACACCTTC. Residues: CSVEQGGVGYGYTF.